The clone carrying this TCR beta chain has at least ten counts. Its specificity is unknown. The whole isolated RNA underwent reverse transcription, so sequencing captured expressed TCRB transcripts. Profiling relied on immunoSEQ multiplex PCR, and the TCRdb table lists in-frame clones only, not all of them. The sample has more than 300,000 clones, 8.5% to 10% seen once. This specimen belongs to a study of beta chain features in type 1 diabetes. General study points: The naive, central memory and Treg TCRB repertoires looked more alike in patients than they did in healthy donors. Within each of all four CD4+ subsets, Type 1 diabetes patients had TCRB CDR3s that were moderately but significantly shorter.

The CDR3 spans 14 residues. V lost 11 bases to trimming and J lost 8 bases; unmatched junction nucleotides: 14. The germline gives CDR1 SNHLY, CDR2 FYNNEI. This TCR came from a man under 40 with type 1 diabetes. The chain is built from TRBV2 and TRBJ2-1; TRBD2 matches 8 bases. Sequenced sample: central memory CD4+ T cells from blood. The CDR3 loop reads CACCLGTRGDEQFF. DNA for the CDR3: TGTGCCTGCTGCCTCGGGACTAGGGGCGATGAGCAGTTCTTC.